The 6 T cell receptor beta chains below all came from one sample that was sequenced in a study of radiotherapy plus CTLA-4 blockade in lung cancer. Libraries were prepared by immunoSEQ multiplex PCR; TCRdb keeps only in-frame clonotypes and omits some of them. The repertoire has roughly 88,000 clones, about four fifths of them found once; the top ten carry 0.65% to 0.9%. The material was peripheral blood, obtained from a patient treated with radiotherapy plus ipilimumab. The receptor source for this set is a human donor with non-small cell lung cancer who had stable disease on radiotherapy plus ipilimumab.

This chain connects TRBV7-6 to TRBJ1-1, with D perhaps TRBD1 (6 bases). The CDR3 totals 14 residues. CDR1 is SGHVS and CDR2 is FNYEAQ in the germline V gene. Trimming pared 5 bases from V and 3 bases from J, leaving 13 bases between. CDR3 nucleotide sequence: TGTGCCAGCAGCCTTTTTCCAGGGGACACTGAAGCTTTCTTT. It is translated as CASSLFPGDTEAFF.

The gene calls are TRBV7-9 and TRBJ2-5; TRBD1 might be the D (6 bases). The CDR3 has 14 amino acids. Trimming left V 0 bases short and J 5 bases short, with 10 bases between. The germline V gene encodes CDR1 SEHNR and CDR2 FQNEAQ (reference sequence). CDR3 loop: CASSLAAGEETQYF. CDR3 DNA sequence: TGTGCCAGCAGCTTAGCGGCAGGGGAGGAGACCCAGTACTTC.

The rearrangement links TRBV5-4 to TRBJ2-7, with 10 bases fitting TRBD1. CDR1 is SGHNT and CDR2 is YYREEE in the germline V gene (reference sequence). J gave up 5 bases and V 4 bases, and 9 bases lay outside the gene matches. The CDR3 is 15 residues long. The CDR3 DNA reads as TGTGCCAGCAGCCCAAGACAGGGGGCAAACCACGAGCAGTACTTC. It codes for CASSPRQGANHEQYF.

The V and J genes are TRBV10-2 and TRBJ1-5; the match to TRBD1 covers 9 bases. CDR3 length: 14 amino acids. Germline V gene sequence: CDR1 WSHSY, CDR2 SAAADI. The V segment lost 6 bases and the J segment 2 bases; nucleotides outside the gene matches: 2. The CDR3 sequence is CASRGQGGNQPQHF. In DNA form, the CDR3 reads TGCGCCAGCAGGGGACAGGGCGGCAATCAGCCCCAGCATTTT.

This chain connects TRBV6-1 to TRBJ1-3, with 10 bases fitting TRBD1. The CDR3 contains 16 residues. Looked up from germline, CDR1 is MNHNS and CDR2 is SASEGT. V lost 3 bases and J lost 1; bases outside the gene matches: 3. DNA of the CDR3: TGTGCCAGCAGTGAGACAGGGGGCTTTTCTGGAAACACCATATATTTT. Translating it yields CASSETGGFSGNTIYF.

This clone showed up just once. V gene TRBV18 combines with J gene TRBJ2-5, with 8 bases fitting TRBD2. This CDR3 has 16 amino acids. Germline CDR1 and CDR2: KGHSH and LQKENI. J lost 4 bases, V lost 4 bases, and 11 bases had no gene match. The CDR3 loop reads CASSLSAGLAGETQYF. For the CDR3, the DNA is TGTGCCAGCTCACTCTCCGCTGGACTAGCAGGAGAGACCCAGTACTTC.